This TCR beta chain was recorded in a study of T cell repertoires in cytomegalovirus infection. Study context: CMV epitopes that were recently identified and HLA-C-restricted were used alongside well-studied HLA-B-restricted ones.

CDR1 and CDR2 from the germline V gene are MGHRA and YSYEKL. Ends included, the CDR3 has 14 residues. In TCRdb, the reads were re-called with MiXCR into one record per CDR3 protein. The sample yields about 920,000 distinct CDR3 sequences, 30% to 40% seen once. Points from the study as a whole: CMV-specific TCR beta clonotypes restricted by HLA-C were the ones dominating the ex vivo response. Using cumulative public TCR beta family frequency, the authors identified those who carried CMV together with the relevant HLA.

A word on this clonotype: Antigen unknown. A read error is likely, as this CDR3 ends without the conserved phenylalanine or tryptophan. The limits of the CDR3 on the DNA are not certain, so only TCRdb's listed CDR3 is given.

V gene TRBV4-1 combines with J gene TRBJ1-1; TRBD1, the table's D call, lacks a check against the DNA. This TCR derives from a human donor in good health (CMV status not recorded). Some clones in this sample may be carry-over from other donors' samples. The material was cultured CD8+ T cells from PBMCs, obtained from culture after CMV antigen stimulation. The CDR3 reads CASSQAGTPDFLWK.